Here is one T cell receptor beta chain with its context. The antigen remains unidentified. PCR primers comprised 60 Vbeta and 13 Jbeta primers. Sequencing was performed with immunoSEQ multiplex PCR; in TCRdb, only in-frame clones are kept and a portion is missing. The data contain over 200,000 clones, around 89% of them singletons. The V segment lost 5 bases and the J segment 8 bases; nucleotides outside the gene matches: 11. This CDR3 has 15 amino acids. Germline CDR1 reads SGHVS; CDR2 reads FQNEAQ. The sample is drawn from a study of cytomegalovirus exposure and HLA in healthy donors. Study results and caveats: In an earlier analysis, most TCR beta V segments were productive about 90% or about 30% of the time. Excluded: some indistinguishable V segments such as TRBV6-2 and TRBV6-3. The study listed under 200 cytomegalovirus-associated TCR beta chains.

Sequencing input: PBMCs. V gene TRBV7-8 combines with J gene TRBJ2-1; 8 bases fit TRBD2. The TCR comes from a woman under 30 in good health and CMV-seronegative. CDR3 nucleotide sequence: TGTGCCAGCAGCCCTTCTTCTGGACTAGCCTATGAGCAGTTCTTC. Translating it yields CASSPSSGLAYEQFF.